The T cell receptor beta chain described here comes from a study of blood T cell repertoires in COVID-19. The wider study: From T cells, B-cell-depleted T cells, or PBMCs came the material, which was cDNA or gDNA.

In the original workflow: Reference gene primer amplification in the assay estimated nucleated cell counts. The repertoire was sequenced with immunoSEQ multiplex PCR; TCRdb's copy has only in-frame clones and lacks some. Clonal size and the V and J genes are those of that table, whereas D and trimming came from the DNA. The sample shows some 300,000 clones, approximately 86% of them seen only once. CDR1 and CDR2 (germline): MDHEN, SYDVKM. There are 19 residues in the CDR3. The ends lost 0 bases at V and 4 bases at J; junction bases unmatched: 7. The sequence was obtained from a man younger than 35 with active or convalescent COVID-19. V usage is TRBV28 and J usage is TRBJ2-3, with 16 bases fitting TRBD2. The sequenced sample was peripheral blood. CDR3 DNA: TGTGCCAGCAGTTTATGGGGGACTAGCGGGAGGGCCCTGGCAGATACGCAGTATTTT. Encoded protein: CASSLWGTSGRALADTQYF.